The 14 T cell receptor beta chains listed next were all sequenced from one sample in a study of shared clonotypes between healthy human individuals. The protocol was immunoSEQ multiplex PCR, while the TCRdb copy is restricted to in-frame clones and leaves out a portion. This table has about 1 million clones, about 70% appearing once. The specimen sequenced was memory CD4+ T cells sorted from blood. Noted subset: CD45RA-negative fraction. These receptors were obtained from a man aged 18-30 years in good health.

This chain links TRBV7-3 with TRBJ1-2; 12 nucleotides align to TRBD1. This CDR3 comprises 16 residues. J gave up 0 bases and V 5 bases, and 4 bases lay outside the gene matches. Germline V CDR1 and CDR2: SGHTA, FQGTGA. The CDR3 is CASSPGQGAPNYGYTF. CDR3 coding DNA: TGTGCCAGCAGCCCGGGACAGGGGGCGCCTAACTATGGCTACACCTTC.

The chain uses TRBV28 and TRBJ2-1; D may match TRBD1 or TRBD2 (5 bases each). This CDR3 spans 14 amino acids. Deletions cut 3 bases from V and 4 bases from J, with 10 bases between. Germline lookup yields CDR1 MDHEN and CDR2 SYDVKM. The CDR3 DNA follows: TGTGCCAGCAGTTTGAGGGGTCCTTACAATGAGCAGTTCTTC. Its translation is CASSLRGPYNEQFF.

CDR3 DNA sequence: TGTGCCATCCCAAAGAACATCCGGACAGCTACAACTAATGAAAAACTGTTTTTT. It specifies CAIPKNIRTATTNEKLFF. The V gene is TRBV19, the J gene TRBJ1-4; tentative D call: TRBD1 (6 bases). CDR3 size: 18 residues. Germline loops: CDR1 LNHDA, CDR2 SQIVND (reference sequence). V shed 10 bases and J shed 0 bases, with 24 bases lying between them.

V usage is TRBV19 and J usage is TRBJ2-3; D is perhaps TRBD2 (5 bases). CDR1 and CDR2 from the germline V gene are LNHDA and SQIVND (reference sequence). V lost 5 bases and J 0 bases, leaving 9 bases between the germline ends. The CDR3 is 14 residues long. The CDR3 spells CASSLATSTDTQYF. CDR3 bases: TGTGCCAGTAGTTTAGCGACTAGCACAGATACGCAGTATTTT.

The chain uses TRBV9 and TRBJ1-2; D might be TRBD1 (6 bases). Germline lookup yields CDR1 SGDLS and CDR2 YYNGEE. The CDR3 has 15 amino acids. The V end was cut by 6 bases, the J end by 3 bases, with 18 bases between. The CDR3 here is CASTPRGGEDYGYTF. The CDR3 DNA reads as TGTGCCAGCACCCCGAGGGGGGGCGAGGACTATGGCTACACCTTC.

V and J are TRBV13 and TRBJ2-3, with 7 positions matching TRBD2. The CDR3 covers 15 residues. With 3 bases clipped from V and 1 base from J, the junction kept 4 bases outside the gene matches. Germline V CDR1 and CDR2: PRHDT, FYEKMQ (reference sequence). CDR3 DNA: TGTGCCAGCAGCTTCTCAGGGAGGGGCACAGATACGCAGTATTTT. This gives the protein CASSFSGRGTDTQYF.

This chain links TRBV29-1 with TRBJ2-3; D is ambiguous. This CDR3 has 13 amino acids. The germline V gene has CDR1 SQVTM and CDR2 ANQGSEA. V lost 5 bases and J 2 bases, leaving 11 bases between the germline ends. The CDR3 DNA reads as TGCAGCGTTAGTCACAGCCTCACAGATACGCAGTATTTT. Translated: CSVSHSLTDTQYF.

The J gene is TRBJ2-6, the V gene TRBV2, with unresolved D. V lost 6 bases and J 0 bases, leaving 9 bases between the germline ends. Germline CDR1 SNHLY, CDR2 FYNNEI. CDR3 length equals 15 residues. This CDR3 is CASSPQNSGANVLTF. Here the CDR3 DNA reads TGTGCCAGCAGCCCCCAAAACTCTGGGGCCAACGTCCTGACTTTC.

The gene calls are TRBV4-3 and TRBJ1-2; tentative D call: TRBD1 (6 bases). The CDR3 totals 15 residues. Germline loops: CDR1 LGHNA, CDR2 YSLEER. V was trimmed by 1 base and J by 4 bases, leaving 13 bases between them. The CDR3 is CASSQAPGAAYGYTF. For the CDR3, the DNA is TGCGCCAGCAGCCAAGCTCCAGGGGCCGCCTATGGCTACACCTTC.

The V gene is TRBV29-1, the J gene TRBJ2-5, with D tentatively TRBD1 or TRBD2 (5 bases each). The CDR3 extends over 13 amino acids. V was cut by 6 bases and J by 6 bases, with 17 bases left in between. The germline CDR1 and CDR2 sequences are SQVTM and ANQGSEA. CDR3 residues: CSVRGQGDKTQYF. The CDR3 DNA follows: TGCAGCGTCCGGGGTCAGGGCGATAAGACCCAGTACTTC. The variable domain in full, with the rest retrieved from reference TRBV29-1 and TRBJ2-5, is SAVISQKPSRDICQRGTSLTIQCQVDSQVTMMFWYRQQPGQSLTLIATANQGSEATYESGFVIDKFPISRPNLTFSTLTVSNMSPEDSSIYLCSVRGQGDKTQYFGPGTRLLVL.

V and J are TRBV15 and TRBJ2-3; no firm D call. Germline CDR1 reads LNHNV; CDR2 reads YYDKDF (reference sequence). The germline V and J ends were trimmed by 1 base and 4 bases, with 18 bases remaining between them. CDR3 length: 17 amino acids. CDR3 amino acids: CATSRVPGFSDPDTQYF. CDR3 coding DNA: TGTGCCACCAGCAGAGTCCCCGGGTTCTCCGACCCAGATACGCAGTATTTT.

CDR3 region: CASSLMGQGAVDGYTF. In DNA form, the CDR3 reads TGTGCCAGCAGCTTAATGGGACAGGGGGCTGTAGATGGCTACACCTTC. The chain links TRBV7-2 to TRBJ1-2, with 12 bases that match TRBD1. The V and J ends lost 2 bases and 6 bases, in that order; junction bases with no gene match: 7. The CDR3 sequence is 16 residues long. The germline gives CDR1 SGHTA, CDR2 FQGNSA.

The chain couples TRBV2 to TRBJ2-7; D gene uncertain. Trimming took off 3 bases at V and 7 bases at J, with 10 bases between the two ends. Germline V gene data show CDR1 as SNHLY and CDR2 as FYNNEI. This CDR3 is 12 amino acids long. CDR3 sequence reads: CASSDGPREQYF. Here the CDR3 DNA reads TGTGCCAGCAGTGATGGACCTCGAGAGCAGTACTTC.

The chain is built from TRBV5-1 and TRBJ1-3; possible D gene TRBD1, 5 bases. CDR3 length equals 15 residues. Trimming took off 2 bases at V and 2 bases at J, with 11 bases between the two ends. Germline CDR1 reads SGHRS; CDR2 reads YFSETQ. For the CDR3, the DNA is TGCGCCAGCAGCTTAACATCAGGGACTGGAAACACCATATATTTT. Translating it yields CASSLTSGTGNTIYF.